This T cell receptor beta chain came from a study of blood T cell repertoires in COVID-19. Turning to the study itself: From the United States, Italy and Spain came samples of acute and convalescent COVID-19. Sources were T cells, B-cell-depleted T cells, or PBMCs; the material itself was cDNA or gDNA.

This clone was seen once. The germline gives CDR1 GTSNPN, CDR2 SVGIG (reference sequence). The CDR3 loop spans 14 amino acids. V dropped 4 bases and J dropped 4; count of bases not matched to a gene: 6. In the original processing: Scientists estimated how many nucleated cells there were by amplifying reference gene primers. Method: immunoSEQ multiplex PCR; TCRdb's copy keeps in-frame clones and lacks some. V and J calls and clone size come straight from that table; D and trimming were deduced from the DNA. The data contain some 150,000 clones, more than 70% of them singletons. The clonotype originates from a human donor in a cohort sampled during active COVID-19. Sequencing input: peripheral blood. V and J are TRBV30 and TRBJ1-1; 10 bases align to TRBD1. In DNA form, the CDR3 reads TGTGCCTGGAAACGGGGACAGGGGAGCACTGAAGCTTTCTTT. Its translation is CAWKRGQGSTEAFF. The complete variable domain, with remaining parts taken from reference TRBV30 and TRBJ1-1, reads SQTIHQWPATLVQPVGSPLSLECTVEGTSNPNLYWYRQAAGRGLQLLFYSVGIGQISSEVPQNLSASRPQDRQFILSSKKLLLSDSGFYLCAWKRGQGSTEAFFGQGTRLTVV.